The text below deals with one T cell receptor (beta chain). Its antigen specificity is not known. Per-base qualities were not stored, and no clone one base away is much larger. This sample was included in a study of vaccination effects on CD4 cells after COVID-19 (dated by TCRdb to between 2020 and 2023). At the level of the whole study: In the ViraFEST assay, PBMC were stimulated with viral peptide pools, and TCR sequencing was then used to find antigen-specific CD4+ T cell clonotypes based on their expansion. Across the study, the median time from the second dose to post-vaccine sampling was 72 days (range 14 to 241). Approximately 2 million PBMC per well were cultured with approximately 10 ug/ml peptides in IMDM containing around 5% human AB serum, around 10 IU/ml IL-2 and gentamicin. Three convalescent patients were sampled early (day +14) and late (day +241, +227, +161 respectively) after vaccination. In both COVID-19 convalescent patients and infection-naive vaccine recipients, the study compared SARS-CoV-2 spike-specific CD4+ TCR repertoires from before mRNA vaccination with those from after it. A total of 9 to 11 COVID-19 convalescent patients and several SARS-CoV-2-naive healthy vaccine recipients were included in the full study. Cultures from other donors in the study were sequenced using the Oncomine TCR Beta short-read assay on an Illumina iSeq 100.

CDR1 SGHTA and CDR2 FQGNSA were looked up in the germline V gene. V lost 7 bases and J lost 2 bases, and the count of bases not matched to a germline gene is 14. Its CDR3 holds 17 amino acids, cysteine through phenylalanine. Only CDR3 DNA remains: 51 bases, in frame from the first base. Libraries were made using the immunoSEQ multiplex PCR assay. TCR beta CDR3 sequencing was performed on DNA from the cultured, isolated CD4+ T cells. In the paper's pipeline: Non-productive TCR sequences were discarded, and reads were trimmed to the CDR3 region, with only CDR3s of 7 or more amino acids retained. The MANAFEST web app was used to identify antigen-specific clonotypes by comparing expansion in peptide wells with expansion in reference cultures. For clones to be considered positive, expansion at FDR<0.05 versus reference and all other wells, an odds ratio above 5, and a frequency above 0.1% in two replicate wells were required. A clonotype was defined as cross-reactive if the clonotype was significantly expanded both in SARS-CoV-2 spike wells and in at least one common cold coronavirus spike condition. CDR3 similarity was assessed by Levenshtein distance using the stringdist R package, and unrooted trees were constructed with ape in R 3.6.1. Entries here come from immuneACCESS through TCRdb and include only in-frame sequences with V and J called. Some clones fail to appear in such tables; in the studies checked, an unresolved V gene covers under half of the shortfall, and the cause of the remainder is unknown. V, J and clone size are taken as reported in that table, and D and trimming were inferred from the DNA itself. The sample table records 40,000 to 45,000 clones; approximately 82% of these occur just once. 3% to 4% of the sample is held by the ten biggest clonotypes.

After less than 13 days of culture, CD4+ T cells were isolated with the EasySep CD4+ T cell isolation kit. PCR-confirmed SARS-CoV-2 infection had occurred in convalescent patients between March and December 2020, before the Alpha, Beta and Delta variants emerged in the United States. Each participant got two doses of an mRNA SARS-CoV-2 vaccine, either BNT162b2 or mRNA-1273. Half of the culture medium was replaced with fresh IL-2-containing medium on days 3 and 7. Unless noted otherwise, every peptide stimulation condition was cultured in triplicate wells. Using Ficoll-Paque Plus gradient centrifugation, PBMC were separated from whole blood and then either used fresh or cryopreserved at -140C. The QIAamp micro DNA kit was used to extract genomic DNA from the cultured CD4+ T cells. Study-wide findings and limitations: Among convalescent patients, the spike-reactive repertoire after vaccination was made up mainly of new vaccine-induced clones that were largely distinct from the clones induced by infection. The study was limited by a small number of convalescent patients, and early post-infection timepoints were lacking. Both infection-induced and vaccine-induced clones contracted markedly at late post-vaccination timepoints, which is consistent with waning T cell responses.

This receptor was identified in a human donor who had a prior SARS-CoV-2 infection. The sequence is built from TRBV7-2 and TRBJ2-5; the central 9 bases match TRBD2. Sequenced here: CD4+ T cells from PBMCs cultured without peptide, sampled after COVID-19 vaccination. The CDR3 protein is CASTLKIAGVQQETQYF. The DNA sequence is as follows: TGTGCCAGCACCCTTAAAATAGCGGGGGTGCAACAAGAGACCCAGTACTTC.